The rows below give T cell receptor beta chains drawn from one sample of a study of vaccination effects on CD4 cells after COVID-19. Their target antigens are unknown. Profiled with immunoSEQ multiplex PCR; TCRdb holds only in-frame clones, not every one. The sample lists around 83,000 clones, approximately 74% occurring once. The material sequenced was CD4+ T cells from PBMCs cultured with HCoV-229E spike peptides, taken before COVID-19 vaccination. The receptors come from a human donor who received a COVID-19 vaccine. CDR3s include the opening cysteine and the closing phenylalanine or tryptophan.

j_call: TRBJ2-5
v_call: TRBV30
cdr3_aa: CAWSPTGPEETQYF

j_call: TRBJ1-3
v_call: TRBV19
cdr3_aa: CASSPGGLRSGNTIYF

j_call: TRBJ1-2
v_call: TRBV29-1
cdr3_aa: CSVEDGGVGSYTF

j_call: TRBJ1-1
v_call: TRBV19
cdr3_aa: CASKQGAMNTEAFF

j_call: TRBJ1-2
v_call: TRBV5-1
cdr3_aa: CASSLTGEYGYTF

j_call: TRBJ2-3
v_call: TRBV6-5
cdr3_aa: CASSRPGQPQDTQYF

j_call: TRBJ1-1
v_call: TRBV3-1/TRBV3-2
cdr3_aa: CASSPVLTVNTEAFF

j_call: TRBJ2-3
v_call: TRBV3-1/TRBV3-2
cdr3_aa: CASSPSLGGATDTQYF

j_call: TRBJ1-5
v_call: TRBV28
cdr3_aa: CASSGYSNQPQHF

j_call: TRBJ1-2
v_call: TRBV18
cdr3_aa: CASSSDAYGYTF

j_call: TRBJ2-5
v_call: TRBV25-1
cdr3_aa: CASSVAAGTQYF

j_call: TRBJ2-1
v_call: TRBV5-1
cdr3_aa: CASSLARTGGNEQFF

j_call: TRBJ2-3
v_call: TRBV5-1
cdr3_aa: CASSLGVADTQYF

j_call: TRBJ1-3
v_call: TRBV2
cdr3_aa: CASSAGNTIYF

j_call: TRBJ1-3
v_call: TRBV11-3
cdr3_aa: CASSLYGVRGGGSGNTIYF

j_call: TRBJ1-4
v_call: TRBV18
cdr3_aa: CASSQKRQATNEKLFF

j_call: TRBJ1-1
v_call: TRBV14
cdr3_aa: CASSQVGFTEAFF